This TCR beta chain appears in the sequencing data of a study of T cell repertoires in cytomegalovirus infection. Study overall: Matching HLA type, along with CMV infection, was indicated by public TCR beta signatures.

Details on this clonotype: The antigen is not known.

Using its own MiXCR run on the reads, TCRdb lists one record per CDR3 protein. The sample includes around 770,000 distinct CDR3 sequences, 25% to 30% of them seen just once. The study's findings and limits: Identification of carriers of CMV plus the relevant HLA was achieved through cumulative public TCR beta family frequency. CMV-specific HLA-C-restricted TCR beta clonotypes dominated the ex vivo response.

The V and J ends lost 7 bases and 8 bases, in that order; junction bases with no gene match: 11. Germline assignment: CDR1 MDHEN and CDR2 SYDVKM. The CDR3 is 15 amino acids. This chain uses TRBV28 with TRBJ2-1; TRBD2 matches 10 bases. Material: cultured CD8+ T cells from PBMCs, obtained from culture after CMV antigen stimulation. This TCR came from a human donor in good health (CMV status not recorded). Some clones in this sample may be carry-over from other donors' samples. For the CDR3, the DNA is TGTGCCAGCACCCACGGGGTAGCGGGGGGTGATGAGCAGTTCTTC. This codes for CASTHGVAGGDEQFF.